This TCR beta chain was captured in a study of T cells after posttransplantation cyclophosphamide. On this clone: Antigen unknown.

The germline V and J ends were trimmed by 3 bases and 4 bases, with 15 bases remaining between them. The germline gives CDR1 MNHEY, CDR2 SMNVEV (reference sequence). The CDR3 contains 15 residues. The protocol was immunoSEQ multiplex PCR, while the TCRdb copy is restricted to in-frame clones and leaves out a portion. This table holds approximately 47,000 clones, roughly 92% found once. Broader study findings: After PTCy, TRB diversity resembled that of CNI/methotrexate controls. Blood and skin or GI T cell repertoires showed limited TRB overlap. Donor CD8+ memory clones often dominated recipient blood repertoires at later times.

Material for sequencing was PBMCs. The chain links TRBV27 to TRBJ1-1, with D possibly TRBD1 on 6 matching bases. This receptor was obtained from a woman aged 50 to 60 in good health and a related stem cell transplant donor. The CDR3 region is CASSFYRVDGTEAFF. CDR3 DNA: TGTGCCAGCAGTTTCTACAGGGTTGACGGCACTGAAGCTTTCTTT.